This T cell receptor (beta chain) was sequenced in a study of blood T cell repertoires in COVID-19. Overall study context: COVID-19 samples from acute and convalescent phases originated in the United States, Italy and Spain. Sources were T cells, B-cell-depleted T cells, or PBMCs; the material itself was cDNA or gDNA.

Under the authors' procedure: How many nucleated cells were present was estimated from reference gene primer amplification. The method was immunoSEQ multiplex PCR; TCRdb's version includes in-frame clones alone and lacks a portion of them. V, J and clone size were drawn from that table, and D and trimming were deduced from the DNA. The table lists around 170,000 clones, about 80% of them singletons. Source material: peripheral blood. The TCR originated in a human donor in a cohort sampled during active COVID-19.

CDR3 loop: CASRKLAGSSYEQYF. CDR3 DNA sequence: TGTGCCAGCAGAAAACTAGCGGGAAGCTCCTACGAGCAGTACTTC. The chain combines TRBV28 with TRBJ2-7; 10 bases line up with TRBD2. Germline lookup yields CDR1 MDHEN and CDR2 SYDVKM. The CDR3 totals 15 residues. Germline trimming cut 6 bases from V and 0 bases from J; bases unmatched to any gene: 5.